The clone carrying this T cell receptor (beta chain) was seen only a few times. The sample belongs to a study of T cell clonality in common variable immunodeficiency. Most patients and controls had Caucasian heritage. Clones were read by immunoSEQ multiplex PCR, and TCRdb kept only the in-frame ones, dropping some. The sample presents tens of thousands of clones, none singletons. Sample: peripheral blood mononuclear cells. This TCR derives from a person aged 18 to 70 in good health.

The sequenced CDR3 bases are TGCAGTGCTAATTACAGGCCTTTGGGCGAG. This gives the protein CSANYRPLGE. The entire CDR3 protein is CSANYRPLGEQYF. The J gene is TRBJ2-7, the V gene TRBV20-1; weak D call: TRBD1 (5 bases). The DNA ends 3 residues before the CDR3 does, and the rest of the CDR3 is filled in from the germline J gene. Per the germline V gene, CDR1 is DFQATT and CDR2 is SNEGSKA (reference sequence). Trimming shortened V by 4 bases and J by 6 bases, and 16 bases separated the two germline ends. The CDR3 is made up of 13 amino acids.